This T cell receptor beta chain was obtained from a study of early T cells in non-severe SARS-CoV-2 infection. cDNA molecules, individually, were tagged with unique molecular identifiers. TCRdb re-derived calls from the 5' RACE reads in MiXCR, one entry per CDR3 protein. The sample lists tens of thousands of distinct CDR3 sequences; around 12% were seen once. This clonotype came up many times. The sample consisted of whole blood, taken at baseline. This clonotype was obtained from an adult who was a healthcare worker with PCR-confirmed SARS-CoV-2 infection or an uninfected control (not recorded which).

The CDR3 protein is CASSGWSGGKETQYF. DNA of the CDR3: TGTGCCAGCAGCGGGTGGAGCGGGGGCAAAGAGACCCAGTACTTC. V is TRBV25-1 and J is TRBJ2-5; 8 nucleotides agree with TRBD2. Germline loops: CDR1 MGHDK, CDR2 SYGVNS. This CDR3 has 15 residues. The trim removed 6 bases at V and 3 bases at J, leaving 9 bases unmatched.